This TCR beta chain was sequenced in a study of regulatory T cells in long-lasting Graves disease. Assembly of TCR beta libraries relied on iRepertoire HTBI primers together with Arm-PCR of CDR3 regions. Per the original data handling: Identification across samples found about 61 TRBV and some 15 TRBJ segments. One entry per CDR3 protein, called by TCRdb with MiXCR from the multiplex PCR reads. These V and J calls are TCRdb output, not the study's own analysis. The table includes fewer than 350,000 distinct CDR3 sequences, about 18% detected once. This clonotype was seen many times. Time point here: newly diagnosed GD, antithyroid drugs for less than 3 months. Extracted RNA from PBMCs served as the source of the TCR library. The sequenced sample was peripheral blood mononuclear cells (PBMCs), obtained at new diagnosis, from a patient treated with antithyroid drugs. The TCR originated in a female donor with Graves disease.

CDR3 region: CASSQADSQGTDTQYF. The CDR3 DNA follows: TGCGCCAGCAGCCAAGCGGACTCCCAAGGAACAGATACGCAGTATTTT. This chain joins TRBV4-1 and TRBJ2-3; D possibly corresponds to TRBD2 (5 bases). Trimming left V 1 base short and J 3 bases short, with 14 bases between. The germline gives CDR1 MGHRA, CDR2 YSYEKL. The CDR3 is 16 residues long.